This T cell receptor (beta chain) was sequenced for a study of blood T cell repertoires in COVID-19. Data came from immunoSEQ multiplex PCR; TCRdb stores just in-frame clones and leaves some out. The sample includes nearly 55,000 clones, about 86% seen only once; the top ten take 12%. The germline V and J ends were trimmed by 3 bases and 4 bases, with 11 bases remaining between them. This CDR3 is built from 14 residues. Germline CDR1 KGHDR, CDR2 SFDVKD. The rearrangement links TRBV24-1 to TRBJ1-2; TRBD1 might be the D (6 bases). The sample consisted of peripheral blood. This clonotype originated in a man between 65 and 80 years old with active COVID-19. The CDR3 reads CATSDAGAGYGYTF. CDR3 DNA sequence: TGTGCCACCAGTGATGCGGGGGCAGGCTATGGCTACACCTTC.